A single sample is the source of the 2 T cell receptor beta chains below, sequenced in a study of identical twins. TCRdb processed the 5' RACE reads anew with MiXCR; each CDR3 protein has one entry. The table shows nearly 650,000 distinct CDR3 sequences, with roughly 6.6% occurring only once. This same sample was also taken into another study, of yellow fever vaccine responses in identical twins.

What was sequenced was PBMCs. The receptors originated from a woman aged 18-30 years in good health.

This clonotype turned up a few times. J is TRBJ2-7 and V is TRBV27; 8 positions agree with TRBD2. Germline values: CDR1 MNHEY, CDR2 SMNVEV (reference sequence). The CDR3 is 15 residues long. V shed 6 bases, J shed 1 base, and the junction held 8 bases outside the gene matches. The CDR3 DNA reads TGTGCCAGCAGCTTAGGTTTAGCGGGATCCTACGAGCAGTACGTC. Translation gives CASSLGLAGSYEQYV.

This clonotype was recorded many times. The chain carries TRBV10-3 and TRBJ2-7, with 9 bases fitting TRBD1. Unmatched junction bases numbered 9, after V lost 11 bases and J lost 1 base. There are 14 residues in the CDR3. Per germline, CDR1 ENHRY and CDR2 SYGVKD. The CDR3: CASKPGTGSYEQYV. The CDR3 DNA is TGTGCCTCGAAACCGGGGACAGGGTCCTACGAGCAGTACGTC.